The subject of this entry is one T cell receptor (beta chain). Its specificity is unknown. This entry comes from a study of blood T cells in healthy people across ages. Whole-study findings and limits: The long-lived group displayed more naive CD4+ cells, plus higher diversity, than the aged donors did.

This CDR3 has 13 residues. V dropped 3 bases and J dropped 3 bases, with 9 bases sitting between them. The germline V gene encodes CDR1 SNHLY and CDR2 FYNNEI. It was with a sample-barcoded 5' primer and a J-beta primer mix that a second PCR of about 6 to 11 cycles was run. TCRdb re-derived calls from the 5' RACE reads in MiXCR, one entry per CDR3 protein. This table has 1,500,000 or so distinct CDR3 sequences, approximately 60% appearing once. The chain uses TRBV2 and TRBJ2-7; D is ambiguous. The sequencing input was blood. The clonotype originates from a man aged 18 to 29 in good health. CDR3 protein: CASSDGPNYEQYF. Here the CDR3 DNA reads TGTGCCAGCAGTGACGGTCCTAACTACGAGCAGTACTTC.